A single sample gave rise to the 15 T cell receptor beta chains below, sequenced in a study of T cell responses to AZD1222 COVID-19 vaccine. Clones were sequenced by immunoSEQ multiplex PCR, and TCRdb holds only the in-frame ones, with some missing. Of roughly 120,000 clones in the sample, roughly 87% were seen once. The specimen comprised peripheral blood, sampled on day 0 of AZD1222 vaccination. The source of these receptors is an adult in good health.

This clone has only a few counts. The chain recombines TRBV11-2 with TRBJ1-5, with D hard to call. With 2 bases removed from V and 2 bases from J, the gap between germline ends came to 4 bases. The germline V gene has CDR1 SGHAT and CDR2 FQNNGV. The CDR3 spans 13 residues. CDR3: CASSLNGNQPQHF. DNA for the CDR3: TGTGCCAGCAGCTTAAATGGCAATCAGCCCCAGCATTTT. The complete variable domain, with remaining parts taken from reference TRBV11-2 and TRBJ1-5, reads EAGVAQSPRYKIIEKRQSVAFWCNPISGHATLYWYQQILGQGPKLLIQFQNNGVVDDSQLPKDRFSAERLKGVDSTLKIQPAKLEDSAVYLCASSLNGNQPQHFGDGTRLSIL.

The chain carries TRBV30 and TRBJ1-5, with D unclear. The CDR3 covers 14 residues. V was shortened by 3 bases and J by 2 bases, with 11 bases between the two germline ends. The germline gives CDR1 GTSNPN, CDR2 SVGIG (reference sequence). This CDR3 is CAWSVMSGNQPQHF. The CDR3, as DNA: TGTGCCTGGAGCGTTATGTCGGGCAATCAGCCCCAGCATTTT.

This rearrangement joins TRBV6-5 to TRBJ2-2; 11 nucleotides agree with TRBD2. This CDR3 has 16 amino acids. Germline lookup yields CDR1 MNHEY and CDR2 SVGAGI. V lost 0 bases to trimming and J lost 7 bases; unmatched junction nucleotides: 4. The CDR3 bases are TGTGCCAGCAGTTACTCGACACTAGCGGGGGTCGGGGAGCTGTTTTTT. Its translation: CASSYSTLAGVGELFF.

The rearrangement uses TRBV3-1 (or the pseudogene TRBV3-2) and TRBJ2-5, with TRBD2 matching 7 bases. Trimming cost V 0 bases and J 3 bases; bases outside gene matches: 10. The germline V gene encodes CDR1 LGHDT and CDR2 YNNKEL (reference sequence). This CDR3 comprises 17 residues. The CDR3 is CASSQDIETSEKETQYF. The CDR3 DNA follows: TGTGCCAGCAGCCAAGACATAGAAACTAGCGAAAAAGAGACCCAGTACTTC.

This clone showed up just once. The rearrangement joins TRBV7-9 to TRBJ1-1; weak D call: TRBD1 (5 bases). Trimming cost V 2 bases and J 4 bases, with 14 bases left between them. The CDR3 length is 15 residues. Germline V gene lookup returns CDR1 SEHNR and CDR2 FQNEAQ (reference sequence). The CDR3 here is CASSLIGVLGTEAFF. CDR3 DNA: TGTGCCAGCAGCTTAATAGGGGTTCTAGGCACTGAAGCTTTCTTT.

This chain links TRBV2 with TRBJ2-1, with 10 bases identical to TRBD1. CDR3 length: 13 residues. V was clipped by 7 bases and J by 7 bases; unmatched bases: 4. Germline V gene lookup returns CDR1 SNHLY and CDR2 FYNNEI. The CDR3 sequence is CASNRQGANEQFF. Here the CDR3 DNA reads TGTGCCAGCAATCGACAGGGGGCAAATGAGCAGTTCTTC.

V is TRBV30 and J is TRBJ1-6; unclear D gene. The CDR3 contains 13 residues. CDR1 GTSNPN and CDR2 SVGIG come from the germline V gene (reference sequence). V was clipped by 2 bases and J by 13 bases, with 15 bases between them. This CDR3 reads CAWSIRDLGPLHF. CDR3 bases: TGTGCCTGGAGTATACGGGATTTGGGGCCCCTCCACTTT.

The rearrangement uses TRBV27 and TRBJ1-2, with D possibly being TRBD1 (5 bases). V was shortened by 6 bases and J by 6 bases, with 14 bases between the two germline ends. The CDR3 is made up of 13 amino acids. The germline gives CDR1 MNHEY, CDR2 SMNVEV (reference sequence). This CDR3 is CASSRSRGNGYTF. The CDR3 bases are TGTGCCAGCAGCCGTTCAAGGGGAAATGGCTACACCTTC.

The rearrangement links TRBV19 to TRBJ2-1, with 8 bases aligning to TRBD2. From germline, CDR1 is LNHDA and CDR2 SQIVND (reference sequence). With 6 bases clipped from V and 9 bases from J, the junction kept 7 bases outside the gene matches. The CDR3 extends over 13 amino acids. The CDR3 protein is CASSQREGGEQFF. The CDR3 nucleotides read TGTGCCAGTAGCCAACGGGAGGGGGGTGAGCAGTTCTTC.

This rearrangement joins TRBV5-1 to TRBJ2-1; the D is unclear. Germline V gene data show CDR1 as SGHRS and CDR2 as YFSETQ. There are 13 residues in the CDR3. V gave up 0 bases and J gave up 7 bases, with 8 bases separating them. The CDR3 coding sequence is TGCGCCAGCAGCTTGGGTGGGTGGAATGAGCAGTTCTTC. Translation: CASSLGGWNEQFF.

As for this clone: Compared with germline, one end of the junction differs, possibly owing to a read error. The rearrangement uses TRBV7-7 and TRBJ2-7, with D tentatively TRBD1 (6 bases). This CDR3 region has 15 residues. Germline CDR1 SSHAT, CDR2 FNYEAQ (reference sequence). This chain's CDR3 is CASSLGRGKGYEQYF. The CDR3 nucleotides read TGTGCTAGCAGCTTAGGCAGGGGAAAAGGCTACGAGCAGTACTTC.

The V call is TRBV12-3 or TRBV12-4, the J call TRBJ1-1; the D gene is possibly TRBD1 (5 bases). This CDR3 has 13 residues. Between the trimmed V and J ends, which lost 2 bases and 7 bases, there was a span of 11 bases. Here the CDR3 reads CASSLLRQSEAFF. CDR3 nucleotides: TGTGCCAGCAGTTTACTCAGACAGAGTGAAGCTTTCTTT.

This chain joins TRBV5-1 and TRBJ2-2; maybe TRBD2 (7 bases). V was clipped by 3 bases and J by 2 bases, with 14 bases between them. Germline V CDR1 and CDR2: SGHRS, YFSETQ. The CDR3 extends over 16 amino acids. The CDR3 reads CASSWIAGANTGELFF. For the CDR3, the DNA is TGCGCCAGCAGCTGGATTGCGGGGGCAAACACCGGGGAGCTGTTTTTT.

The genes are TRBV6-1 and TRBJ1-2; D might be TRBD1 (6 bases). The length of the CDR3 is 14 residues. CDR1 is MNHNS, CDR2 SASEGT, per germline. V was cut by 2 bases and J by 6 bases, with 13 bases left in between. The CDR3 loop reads CASSERGVRDGYTF. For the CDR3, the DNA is TGTGCCAGCAGTGAAAGGGGGGTTCGGGATGGCTACACCTTC.

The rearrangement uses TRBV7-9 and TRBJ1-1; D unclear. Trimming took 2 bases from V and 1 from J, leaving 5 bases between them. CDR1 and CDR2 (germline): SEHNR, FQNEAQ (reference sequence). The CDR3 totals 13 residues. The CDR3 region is CASSLMENTEAFF. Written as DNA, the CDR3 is TGTGCCAGCAGCTTAATGGAGAACACTGAAGCTTTCTTT.